This T cell receptor (beta chain) is from a study of human T cells and chemical hapten exposure. Germline assignment: CDR1 SGHRS and CDR2 YFSETQ. V was cut by 4 bases and J by 2 bases, with 13 bases left in between. The CDR3 runs to 14 residues. Using its own MiXCR run on the RACE reads, TCRdb lists one record per CDR3 protein. The table shows roughly 140,000 distinct CDR3 sequences, with over 9.5% occurring only once. As for time point: patch test 2, 6 weeks after DPC sensitization. Documented treatment: therapeutic diphenylcyclopropenone sensitization with weekly scalp DPC. Only a few counts were recorded for this clonotype.

The specimen comprised whole blood, sampled in connection with sensitization to the hapten diphenylcyclopropenone (DPC). The chain is built from TRBV5-1 and TRBJ2-7, with D perhaps assigned TRBD1 or TRBD2 (6 bases each). The source of this sequence is a woman aged 45 to 65 with alopecia areata. Some clones in this sample may be carry-over from other donors' samples. CDR3 bases: TGCGCCAGCAGCGGAGGGGGGTTGACCTACGAGCAGTACTTC. Its protein is CASSGGGLTYEQYF.